This is a list of T cell receptor beta chains from one sample in a study of T cells after yellow fever vaccination. A single record per CDR3 protein comes from TCRdb applying MiXCR to the 5' RACE reads. In the table there are 150,000 or so distinct CDR3 sequences, around 6.3% of which are singletons. The input for sequencing was CD4+ T cells sorted from PBMCs, taken 10 days after the yellow fever booster vaccination. These receptors all stem from a man aged 25-45 years who received the YFV17D yellow fever vaccine. CDR3s include the opening cysteine and the closing phenylalanine or tryptophan. D genes are given only for firm matches. Only part of the rows carry a size: once, few, many, or a class if the clone is expanded.

V: TRBV9; D: TRBD2; J: TRBJ2-7; size: many; CDR3: CASSVDAGVTYEQYF; DNA: TGTGCCAGCAGCGTAGACGCGGGAGTAACGTACGAGCAGTACTTC
V: TRBV20-1; D: NA; J: TRBJ1-5; size: many; CDR3: CSASHMPEGQPQHF; DNA: TGCAGTGCCTCGCACATGCCGGAGGGTCAGCCCCAGCATTTT
V: TRBV20-1; D: NA; J: TRBJ2-7; size: few; CDR3: CSARERTGREQYF; DNA: TGCAGTGCTAGAGAACGGACCGGCCGGGAGCAGTACTTC
V: TRBV4-3; D: TRBD2; J: TRBJ2-7; size: many; CDR3: CASSQDGTSGLEQYF; DNA: TGCGCCAGCAGCCAAGACGGGACTAGCGGACTAGAGCAGTACTTC
V: TRBV28; D: TRBD1; J: TRBJ1-6; size: many; CDR3: CASRQRVAGGSPLHF; DNA: TGTGCCAGCAGGCAACGGGTGGCAGGGGGTTCACCCCTCCACTTT
V: TRBV7-6; D: NA; J: TRBJ2-6; size: many; CDR3: CASSLDPTKIQSGANVLTF; DNA: TGTGCCAGCAGCTTAGACCCGACCAAGATCCAATCTGGGGCCAACGTCCTGACTTTC
V: TRBV4-1; D: NA; J: TRBJ1-1; size: many; CDR3: CASSQGLMNTEAFF; DNA: TGCGCCAGCAGCCAAGGGCTAATGAACACTGAAGCTTTCTTT
V: TRBV20-1; D: TRBD1; J: TRBJ2-3; size: NA; CDR3: CSAGGRDSVGDTQYF; DNA: TGCAGTGCTGGAGGCCGGGACAGCGTGGGAGATACGCAGTATTTT
V: TRBV19; D: NA; J: TRBJ1-5; size: many; CDR3: CATGTSSGPQHF; DNA: TGTGCCACTGGGACATCCTCGGGGCCCCAGCATTTT
V: TRBV7-3; D: NA; J: TRBJ2-5; size: NA; CDR3: CASSPRGPSKTQYF; DNA: TGTGCCAGCAGCCCCCGGGGGCCCTCGAAGACCCAGTACTTC
V: TRBV7-2; D: NA; J: TRBJ2-7; size: NA; CDR3: CASSVLGGDSYEQYF; DNA: TGTGCCAGCAGCGTCCTCGGTGGGGATTCCTACGAGCAGTACTTC
V: TRBV10-3; D: NA; J: TRBJ2-7; size: many; CDR3: CAISDRIYEQYF; DNA: TGTGCCATCAGTGACAGAATCTACGAGCAGTACTTC
V: TRBV20-1; D: NA; J: TRBJ2-3; size: many; CDR3: CSAVLLRGSTDTQYF; DNA: TGCAGTGCTGTCCTATTGCGGGGAAGCACAGATACGCAGTATTTT
V: TRBV18; D: NA; J: TRBJ2-1; size: many; CDR3: CASSPPSGNEQFF; DNA: TGTGCCAGCTCACCACCTAGCGGCAATGAGCAGTTCTTC
V: TRBV20-1; D: NA; J: TRBJ2-2; size: many; CDR3: CSAKGGNTGELFF; DNA: TGCAGTGCTAAGGGCGGGAACACCGGGGAGCTGTTTTTT
V: TRBV28; D: TRBD2; J: TRBJ2-3; size: NA; CDR3: CASSFAGTSGRDTQYF; DNA: TGTGCCAGCAGTTTTGCCGGGACTAGCGGGAGGGATACGCAGTATTTT
V: TRBV25-1; D: NA; J: TRBJ2-1; size: few; CDR3: CASSESGFNNEQFF; DNA: TGTGCCAGCAGTGAATCCGGGTTTAACAATGAGCAGTTCTTC
V: TRBV11-3; D: NA; J: TRBJ2-5; size: few; CDR3: CASSLSDGTQYF; DNA: TGTGCCAGCAGCTTATCAGATGGGACCCAGTACTTC
V: TRBV20-1; D: TRBD2; J: TRBJ2-7; size: few; CDR3: CSATKLGTSRYYEQYF; DNA: TGCAGTGCTACTAAGCTCGGGACTAGCAGATACTACGAGCAGTACTTC
V: TRBV5-1; D: NA; J: TRBJ2-5; size: many; CDR3: CASSLEGGQETQYF; DNA: TGCGCCAGCAGCTTGGAAGGGGGCCAAGAGACCCAGTACTTC
V: TRBV7-2; D: TRBD1; J: TRBJ2-2; size: few; CDR3: CASSQQGANTGELFF; DNA: TGTGCCAGCAGCCAACAGGGGGCGAACACCGGGGAGCTGTTTTTT
V: TRBV25-1; D: TRBD2; J: TRBJ2-1; size: many; CDR3: CASSELTSGSYNEQFF; DNA: TGTGCCAGCAGTGAATTGACTAGCGGGAGCTACAATGAGCAGTTCTTC
V: TRBV20-1; D: TRBD1; J: TRBJ2-3; size: many; CDR3: CSEGDRADTQYF; DNA: TGCAGCGAGGGGGACAGGGCAGATACGCAGTATTTT
V: TRBV20-1; D: NA; J: TRBJ2-3; size: many; CDR3: CSARDRAPALSTDTQYF; DNA: TGCAGTGCTAGAGACAGGGCTCCCGCGCTTAGCACAGATACGCAGTATTTT
V: TRBV12-3/TRBV12-4; D: NA; J: TRBJ1-3; size: many; CDR3: CASSFVLWTDSGNTIYF; DNA: TGTGCCAGCAGTTTTGTTTTGTGGACGGACTCTGGAAACACCATATATTTT
V: TRBV7-2; D: NA; J: TRBJ1-5; size: many; CDR3: CASSAAGNSNQPQHF; DNA: TGTGCCAGCAGTGCCGCGGGGAATAGCAATCAGCCCCAGCATTTT
V: TRBV5-1; D: TRBD1; J: TRBJ1-4; size: NA; CDR3: CASSGGQGASGEKLFF; DNA: TGCGCCAGCAGCGGGGGACAGGGGGCCAGCGGTGAAAAACTGTTTTTT
V: TRBV11-1; D: NA; J: TRBJ1-1; size: few; CDR3: CASSLIILTVQKPSTEAFF; DNA: TGTGCCAGCAGCTTAATAATACTTACAGTCCAGAAACCCAGCACTGAAGCTTTCTTT
V: TRBV9; D: TRBD2; J: TRBJ2-2; size: many; CDR3: CASSGTSGRYTGELFF; DNA: TGTGCCAGCAGCGGGACTAGCGGGCGTTACACCGGGGAGCTGTTTTTT
V: TRBV5-1; D: NA; J: TRBJ1-1; size: few; CDR3: CASSLDIENTEAFF; DNA: TGCGCCAGCAGCTTGGACATCGAGAACACTGAAGCTTTCTTT
V: TRBV7-2; D: TRBD2; J: TRBJ2-7; size: many; CDR3: CASSLRSSGFAYEQYF; DNA: TGTGCCAGCAGCTTACGCTCTAGCGGGTTTGCCTACGAGCAGTACTTC
V: TRBV6-1; D: TRBD1; J: TRBJ2-7; size: many; CDR3: CASSWDSASYEQYF; DNA: TGTGCCAGCAGCTGGGACAGTGCGTCCTACGAGCAGTACTTC
V: TRBV6-2/TRBV6-3; D: NA; J: TRBJ2-1; size: many; CDR3: CASRGEGGRNEQFF; DNA: TGTGCCAGCAGGGGCGAAGGTGGTAGGAATGAGCAGTTCTTC
V: TRBV7-2; D: TRBD1; J: TRBJ2-1; size: many; CDR3: CASSITGGEQFF; DNA: TGTGCCAGCAGCATTACAGGGGGTGAGCAGTTCTTC